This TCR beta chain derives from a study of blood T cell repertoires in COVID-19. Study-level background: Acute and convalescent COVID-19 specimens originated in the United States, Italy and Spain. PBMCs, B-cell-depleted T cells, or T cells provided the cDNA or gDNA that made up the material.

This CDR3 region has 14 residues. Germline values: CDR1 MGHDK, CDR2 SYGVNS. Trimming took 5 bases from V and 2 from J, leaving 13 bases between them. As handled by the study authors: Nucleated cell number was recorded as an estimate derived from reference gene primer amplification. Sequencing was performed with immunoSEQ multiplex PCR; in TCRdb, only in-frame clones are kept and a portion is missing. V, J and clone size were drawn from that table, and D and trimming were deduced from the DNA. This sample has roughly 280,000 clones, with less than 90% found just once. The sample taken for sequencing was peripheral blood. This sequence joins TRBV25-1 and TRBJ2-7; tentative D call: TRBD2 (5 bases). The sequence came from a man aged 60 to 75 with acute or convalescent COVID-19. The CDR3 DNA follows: TGTGCCAGCAGTTCCCGGGATTTTCCCTACGAGCAGTACTTC. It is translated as CASSSRDFPYEQYF.